Following are 25 T cell receptor beta chains from one sample sequenced in a study of CD8 T cells in Susac syndrome. An amount of RNA that ranged from roughly 0.45 to 1 ug was reverse transcribed with random hexamers. TCRdb redid the calling of the immunoSEQ multiplex PCR reads with MiXCR, one entry per CDR3 protein. The sample holds a few hundred thousand distinct CDR3 sequences; 95% are singletons and the top ten take 0.07% to 0.095%. Input material: CD4+ T cells from PBMCs. The receptors derive from a human donor with multiple sclerosis.

A single count supports this clonotype. The germline gene is not matched at one end of the junction; a read error may be the cause. V is TRBV20-1 and J is TRBJ2-7; the match to TRBD2 covers 7 bases. The CDR3 contains 13 residues. From germline, CDR1 is DFQATT and CDR2 SNEGSKA (reference sequence). CDR3 residues: CSARGGGVYEQYF. CDR3 sequence (DNA): TGCAGTGCCAGAGGTGGGGGGGTCTACGAGCAGTACTTC.

The genes are TRBV11-2 and TRBJ2-7, with D maybe TRBD2 (5 bases). CDR1 is SGHAT and CDR2 is FQNNGV in the germline V gene. The CDR3 length is 13 residues. Trimming cost V 3 bases and J 5 bases, with 11 bases left between them. CDR3 protein: CASSLGEPNEQYF. DNA of the CDR3: TGTGCCAGCAGCTTGGGAGAACCGAACGAGCAGTACTTC.

This chain joins TRBV19 and TRBJ1-5; weak D call: TRBD1 (6 bases). V shed 4 bases and J shed 0 bases, with 10 bases lying between them. CDR1 and CDR2 from the germline V gene are LNHDA and SQIVND (reference sequence). The CDR3 runs to 15 residues. CDR3 in DNA: TGTGCCAGTAGTAGGAGGGGGGCTAGCAATCAGCCCCAGCATTTT. Translated, it gives CASSRRGASNQPQHF.

The chain joins TRBV29-1 to TRBJ1-3; possibly TRBD1 for D (5 bases). Germline CDR1 SQVTM, CDR2 ANQGSEA. The CDR3 is 12 amino acids. With 7 bases removed from V and 4 bases from J, the gap between germline ends came to 11 bases. CDR3 bases: TGCAGCGGCACAGGTTGGGGAAACACCATATATTTT. Encoded protein: CSGTGWGNTIYF.

This chain connects TRBV9 to TRBJ1-1, with 7 bases lining up with TRBD1. J was trimmed by 7 bases and V by 2 bases; bases with no gene match: 5. CDR1 is SGDLS, CDR2 YYNGEE, per germline. CDR3 length equals 13 residues. The CDR3 region has the DNA TGTGCCAGCAGCGTGGGGACAGAAAGTGAAGCTTTCTTT. Encoded protein: CASSVGTESEAFF.

The chain combines TRBV4-2 with TRBJ2-1; 9 bases are a match to TRBD2. After removal of 2 bases from V and 3 bases from J, the junction contained 8 bases not matched to a gene. Germline values: CDR1 LGHNA, CDR2 YNFKEQ. The CDR3 sequence is 17 residues long. CDR3 residues: CASSQSGAGGDYNEQFF. The CDR3, as DNA: TGTGCCAGCAGCCAATCGGGTGCGGGGGGGGACTACAATGAGCAGTTCTTC.

The chain links TRBV6-6 to TRBJ2-5; D gene uncertain. Germline V gene sequence: CDR1 MNHNY, CDR2 SVGAGI (reference sequence). This CDR3 has 12 residues. The V end lost 3 bases, the J end lost 3 bases, and 5 bases lay between the germline ends. In DNA, the CDR3 is TGTGCCAGCAGTTATACGGAAGAGACCCAGTACTTC. Translating it yields CASSYTEETQYF.

V and J are TRBV20-1 and TRBJ1-5; TRBD1 is a possible D gene (5 bases). CDR3 length equals 13 residues. Germline CDR1 DFQATT, CDR2 SNEGSKA (reference sequence). Trimming stripped 7 bases from V and 2 bases from J, with 12 bases between. The CDR3 sequence is CSGSGGGNQPQHF. The CDR3, as DNA: TGCAGTGGCAGCGGGGGGGGCAATCAGCCCCAGCATTTT.

The J gene is TRBJ2-2, the V gene TRBV29-1; the match to TRBD1 covers 7 bases. With 2 bases clipped from V and 4 bases from J, the junction kept 4 bases outside the gene matches. This CDR3 contains 14 residues. Germline CDR1 SQVTM, CDR2 ANQGSEA. CDR3 nucleotides: TGCAGCGTTGAACGCGACAGGGCCACCGGGGAGCTGTTTTTT. It translates to CSVERDRATGELFF.

The CDR3 DNA is TGTGCCAGCAGCAAAGTAGCCGCGACGGGGAATCAGCCCCAGCATTTT. It translates to CASSKVAATGNQPQHF. V and J are TRBV5-6 and TRBJ1-5; D ambiguous. The CDR3 length is 16 residues. V lost 4 bases and J 4 bases, leaving 18 bases between the germline ends. CDR1 is SGHDT, CDR2 YYEEEE, per germline.

The chain is built from TRBV27 and TRBJ1-2; 7 nucleotides align to TRBD1. Per the germline V gene, CDR1 is MNHEY and CDR2 is SMNVEV (reference sequence). This CDR3 is built from 14 residues. The junction had 6 bases not matched to a gene; V was cut back by 6 bases and J by 2 bases. CDR3 sequence (DNA): TGTGCCAGCAGGAATACAGGGGCCAACTATGGCTACACCTTC. It translates to CASRNTGANYGYTF.

This chain links TRBV5-1 with TRBJ1-1; D remains ambiguous. Germline-derived CDR1 and CDR2 are SGHRS and YFSETQ. This CDR3 region has 17 residues. V dropped 4 bases and J dropped 1 base, with 20 bases sitting between them. In DNA, the CDR3 is TGCGCCAGCAGCCCTACACCAGGAGAGAGTTCGAACACTGAAGCTTTCTTT. Translation gives CASSPTPGESSNTEAFF.

V gene TRBV19 combines with J gene TRBJ1-1, with a tentative D call TRBD1 (5 bases). V shed 3 bases and J shed 0 bases, with 14 bases lying between them. Germline V gene data show CDR1 as LNHDA and CDR2 as SQIVND (reference sequence). The CDR3 extends over 16 amino acids. In nucleotides, the CDR3 is TGTGCCAGTAGTATTGGGACGGCAGTGATGAACACTGAAGCTTTCTTT. Protein product: CASSIGTAVMNTEAFF. Filled out from reference TRBV19 and TRBJ1-1, the complete variable domain reads DGGITQSPKYLFRKEGQNVTLSCEQNLNHDAMYWYRQDPGQGLRLIYYSQIVNDFQKGDIAEGYSVSREKKESFPLTVTSAQKNPTAFYLCASSIGTAVMNTEAFFGQGTRLTVV.

The gene calls are TRBV5-4 and TRBJ1-2; TRBD1 matches at 7 bases. V lost 3 bases to trimming and J lost 8 bases; unmatched junction nucleotides: 7. This CDR3 contains 13 residues. Germline lookup yields CDR1 SGHNT and CDR2 YYREEE (reference sequence). The CDR3 region is CASSYRQGRGYTF. In DNA, the CDR3 is TGTGCCAGCAGCTACCGACAGGGTAGGGGCTACACCTTC.

This clonotype has more than one count but fewer than ten. This sequence joins TRBV20-1 and TRBJ2-2, with 8 bases fitting TRBD1. J was trimmed by 3 bases and V by 5 bases; bases with no gene match: 8. In germline, CDR1 is DFQATT, CDR2 SNEGSKA (reference sequence). The CDR3 runs to 15 residues. DNA of the CDR3: TGCAGTGCTTCACCCGGGACAGGCGACACCGGGGAGCTGTTTTTT. Residues: CSASPGTGDTGELFF.

The J gene is TRBJ1-1, the V gene TRBV20-1, with TRBD1 matching 7 bases. V lost 6 bases and J lost 1; bases outside the gene matches: 5. The CDR3 sequence is 13 residues long. Germline V gene lookup returns CDR1 DFQATT and CDR2 SNEGSKA (reference sequence). The DNA of the CDR3 is TGCAGTGCCGGGACAGTTTGGAACACTGAAGCTTTCTTT. This sequence encodes CSAGTVWNTEAFF.

The chain joins TRBV9 to TRBJ1-4; D not resolved. Germline V lookup: CDR1 SGDLS, CDR2 YYNGEE. Trimming left V 0 bases short and J 0 bases short, with 3 bases between. The length of the CDR3 is 14 residues. The CDR3 loop is CASSVGATNEKLFF. The DNA for the CDR3 is TGTGCCAGCAGCGTAGGGGCAACTAATGAAAAACTGTTTTTT.

The chain uses TRBV19 and TRBJ2-5, with D uncertain. Per the germline V gene, CDR1 is LNHDA and CDR2 is SQIVND (reference sequence). V was shortened by 4 bases and J by 1 base, with 10 bases between the two germline ends. The CDR3 runs 14 residues. CDR3 region: CASSTPSGQETQYF. CDR3 nucleotide sequence: TGTGCCAGTAGTACCCCCTCGGGCCAAGAGACCCAGTACTTC.

This clonotype was counted once. The chain recombines TRBV5-1 with TRBJ1-5; D gene uncertain. The germline CDR1 and CDR2 sequences are SGHRS and YFSETQ. The ends were cut back, 7 bases at V and 1 base at J, with 9 bases in the middle. CDR3 size: 13 residues. As DNA, the CDR3 is TGCGCCAGCTCCAGCGGGAGCAATCAGCCCCAGCATTTT. This translates into CASSSGSNQPQHF.

V gene TRBV12-3 or TRBV12-4 combines with J gene TRBJ1-5; maybe TRBD1 (5 bases). Trimming removed 6 bases at V and 6 bases at J, with 15 bases between. CDR3 size: 14 residues. The CDR3 region has the DNA TGTGCCAGCAGAATATCCAGGGATACTCAGCCCCAGCATTTT. It encodes CASRISRDTQPQHF.

The chain uses TRBV20-1 and TRBJ2-7; 8 nucleotides agree with TRBD2. The V gene's germline CDR1 is DFQATT and CDR2 SNEGSKA (reference sequence). The V and J ends lost 2 bases and 2 bases, in that order; junction bases with no gene match: 17. This CDR3 is built from 18 residues. In DNA, the CDR3 is TGCAGTGCTAGAAGTTCAGGTCGGCGGGCGGGGGGAGCCTACGAGCAGTACTTC. The encoded protein is CSARSSGRRAGGAYEQYF.

This chain links TRBV4-2 with TRBJ2-5, with TRBD2 matching 9 bases. The CDR3 length is 17 residues. J was trimmed by 2 bases and V by 0 bases; bases with no gene match: 7. Per the germline V gene, CDR1 is LGHNA and CDR2 is YNFKEQ. The CDR3 bases are TGTGCCAGCAGCCAAGAGGCGACTAGCGGCCCTCAAGAGACCCAGTACTTC. It is translated as CASSQEATSGPQETQYF.

V is TRBV4-1 and J is TRBJ1-1, with D perhaps TRBD1 (5 bases). CDR1 and CDR2 from the germline V gene are MGHRA and YSYEKL. Trimming took 1 base from V and 1 from J, leaving 25 bases between them. The CDR3 totals 20 residues. The CDR3 DNA reads as TGCGCCAGCAGCCAAGCGGCGGGTATGAAGATGGGCGGGGGGAACACTGAAGCTTTCTTT. It is translated as CASSQAAGMKMGGGNTEAFF.

The gene calls are TRBV20-1 and TRBJ2-1, with a possible D match to TRBD2 (6 bases). The CDR3 is 12 amino acids. Per the germline V gene, CDR1 is DFQATT and CDR2 is SNEGSKA (reference sequence). The chain's CDR3 is CSGGEKYNEQFF. The CDR3 region has the DNA TGCAGCGGAGGGGAAAAGTACAATGAGCAGTTCTTC.

The rearrangement uses TRBV6-5 and TRBJ2-4; D gene unclear. With 0 bases removed from V and 0 bases from J, the gap between germline ends came to 12 bases. This CDR3 comprises 17 residues. The germline V gene encodes CDR1 MNHEY and CDR2 SVGAGI. CDR3: CASSYSPGPAAKNIQYF. The DNA of the CDR3 is TGTGCCAGCAGTTACTCGCCCGGCCCAGCAGCCAAAAACATTCAGTACTTC.